The present entry profiles one T cell receptor (beta chain) with its context. The specificity of this receptor is unknown. Base qualities are not provided; no much larger clone lies one nucleotide away. The data were taken from a study of PD-L1 blockade in urothelial cancer (TCRdb year 2017). Turning to the overall study: Therapy was started in the mid-2010s for all patients, and atezolizumab 1,200 mg was administered intravenously every 3 weeks. About nine tenths of the roughly 29 patients were identified as males with urothelial cancer of bladder origin, and a prior smoking history was reported by 18 of 29 patients. An ECOG performance status of 0 or 1 was recorded for the patients, and 0 to 3 prior chemotherapy regimens had been received by the patients. Blood samples were analyzed 3 weeks after the start of treatment (second dose) and 6 weeks after the start of treatment. Blood samples gave a median of approximately 150,000 T cells and tens of thousands of unique TCRs, with a median clonality of approximately 0.08. An exploratory multi-omic analysis was conducted of the somatic, immune and clinical correlates of response to PD-L1 blockade with atezolizumab in urothelial cancer. Pretreatment tumor samples and matched peripheral blood, collected serially before and after atezolizumab treatment, underwent TCR sequencing. Durable clinical benefit was defined as progression-free survival longer than 6 months, and TCR features were also tested against progression-free and overall survival. In the same patients, pretreatment tumors underwent whole exome sequencing and RNA sequencing in addition to TCR sequencing. Durable clinical benefit was achieved by nine patients and was not achieved by 20 patients. Pretreatment blood TCR-seq was available for about 28 patients, at least one posttreatment blood collection was obtained for about 24 patients, and tumor TCR-seq was available for about 24 patients. Overall results and qualifications from the work: Greater expansion of tumor-associated TCR clones in peripheral blood 3 weeks after the start of treatment was observed in patients with durable benefit (n ≈ 22, p = 0.022). Improved progression-free and overall survival was found to be associated with pretreatment peripheral blood TCR clonality below the median. Because the sample size was small (n ≈ 27) and many of the analyses were exploratory, the results are meant to be hypothesis-generating.

As encoded in the germline V gene, CDR1 is SGHRS while CDR2 is YFSETQ. V is cut by 0 bases and J by 6 bases, and the space between the germline ends is 5 bases. The CDR3, cysteine through phenylalanine, is 12 amino acids long. Only the CDR3 portion is preserved as DNA: 36 bases, with reading frame beginning at the first base. A total of some 30 patients with locally advanced or metastatic urothelial carcinoma, treated at Memorial Sloan Kettering on a trial protocol, made up the cohort. Peripheral blood mononuclear cells were collected pretreatment and during treatment, with between 1 and 8 total time points obtained per patient. The Qiagen DNeasy Blood extraction kit was used to purify genomic DNA from total PBMCs and tumor samples. PBMCs were collected pretreatment and during treatment and were isolated and stored as previously described. Synthetic TCR analog templates were spiked into each PCR to estimate absolute template abundance from read counts. Using the immunoSEQ assay, TCRbeta CDR3 regions were amplified from genomic DNA with bias-controlled V and J gene primers. Rearranged TCRbeta segments were sequenced at approximately 20X coverage. From the authors' description of their analysis: Sequencing errors were corrected by clustering and CDR3s were annotated against IMGT to assign V, D and J genes. Downstream analyses used only productive TCRbeta rearrangements, leaving out any out-of-frame or stop-codon sequences. Clonality was calculated as one minus the Shannon entropy normalized by the log of the number of unique productive sequences. Clones differing between time points or between blood and tumor were identified using Fisher's exact test with Benjamini-Hochberg correction, with an adjusted p below 0.01 applied as the threshold. The table was pulled from immuneACCESS by TCRdb, which kept in-frame rearrangements only. Such tables lose some clones; where checked, under half of the loss comes from unresolved V genes, and the rest has no known cause. The V and J calls and clone size were taken over from that table, and D and trimming were inferred from the DNA. This sample comprises around 40,000 clones, around 89% of them detected only once. Jointly, the top ten make up approximately 2% of the sample.

This TCR was sampled from a man aged 55 to 69 with urothelial cancer. The rearrangement combines TRBV5-1 with TRBJ2-3; too little of a D gene remains to name it. The sample here was PBMCs, taken around atezolizumab (anti-PD-L1) treatment. The DNA sequence is TGCGCCAGCAGCTTGGGTGCGGATACGCAGTATTTT. Its protein is CASSLGADTQYF.